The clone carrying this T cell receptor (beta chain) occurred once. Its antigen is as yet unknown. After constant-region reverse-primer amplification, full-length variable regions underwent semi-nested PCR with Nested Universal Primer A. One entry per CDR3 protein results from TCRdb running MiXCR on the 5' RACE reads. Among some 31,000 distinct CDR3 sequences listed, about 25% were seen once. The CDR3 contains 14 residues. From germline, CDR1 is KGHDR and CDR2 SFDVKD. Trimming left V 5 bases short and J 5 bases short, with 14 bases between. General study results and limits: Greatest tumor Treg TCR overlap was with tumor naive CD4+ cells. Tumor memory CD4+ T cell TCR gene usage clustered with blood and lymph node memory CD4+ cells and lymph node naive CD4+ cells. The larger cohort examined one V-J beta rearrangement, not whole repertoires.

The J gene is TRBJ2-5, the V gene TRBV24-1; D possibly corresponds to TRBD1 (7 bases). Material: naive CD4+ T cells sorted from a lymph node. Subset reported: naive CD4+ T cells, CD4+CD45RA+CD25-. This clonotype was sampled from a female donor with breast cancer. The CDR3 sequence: CATSVTGEEETQYF. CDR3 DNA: TGTGCCACCAGTGTTACAGGGGAGGAGGAGACCCAGTACTTC.